Following are 14 T cell receptor beta chains from one sample sequenced in a study of CD8 T cells in ankylosing spondylitis. No antigens are known for them. Study results and caveats: A TCR beta motif made of several highly homologous variants seemed typical of ankylosing spondylitis blood.

TCRdb ran MiXCR on the 5' RACE reads and lists one entry per CDR3 protein. The sample has approximately 500,000 distinct CDR3 sequences; 9.5% to 15% are singletons. Sequencing input: blood, either unsorted or a sorted T cell fraction (not recorded which). These receptors were taken from a male donor with ankylosing spondylitis.

The table lists this clonotype with a few counts. The chain has TRBV7-2 and TRBJ2-7; TRBD1 or TRBD2 may be the D gene (5 bases each). Trimming left V 0 bases short and J 0 bases short, with 9 bases between. CDR3 length: 15 amino acids. Germline V gene data show CDR1 as SGHTA and CDR2 as FQGNSA. The CDR3, as DNA: TGTGCCAGCAGCTTAGCCGGGACGACCTCCTACGAGCAGTACTTC. Its protein product is CASSLAGTTSYEQYF.

V is TRBV10-1 and J is TRBJ2-4; no reliable D call. CDR3 length: 12 amino acids. Germline CDR1 reads WNHNN; CDR2 reads SYGVQD (reference sequence). V was pared by 6 bases and J by 7 bases, with 10 bases between. The CDR3 nucleotides read TGCGCCAGCAGCGAGGTTGGGAACATTCAGTACTTC. Encoded protein: CASSEVGNIQYF.

Many counts were recorded for this clonotype. The rearrangement joins TRBV28 to TRBJ2-5; a possible D gene is TRBD2 (5 bases). The CDR3 is made up of 15 amino acids. Germline V gene data show CDR1 as MDHEN and CDR2 as SYDVKM. The germline V and J ends were trimmed by 2 bases and 5 bases, with 15 bases remaining between them. CDR3 nucleotide sequence: TGTGCCAGCAGTTTAGGTTCTGCGGGTTCCGAGACCCAGTACTTC. Translating it yields CASSLGSAGSETQYF.

In its sample, this clonotype was seen a few times. V gene TRBV19 combines with J gene TRBJ1-1, with unresolved D. Per the germline V gene, CDR1 is LNHDA and CDR2 is SQIVND (reference sequence). There are 16 residues in the CDR3. V shed 3 bases and J shed 0 bases, with 14 bases lying between them. CDR3 loop: CASSIRPHTMNTEAFF. CDR3 nucleotides: TGTGCCAGTAGTATCCGTCCCCATACCATGAACACTGAAGCTTTCTTT.

This clonotype was counted only a few times. This rearrangement joins TRBV7-2 to TRBJ2-5, with TRBD2 matching over 7 bases. This CDR3 has 14 residues. The germline gives CDR1 SGHTA, CDR2 FQGNSA. With 4 bases clipped from V and 1 base from J, the junction kept 3 bases outside the gene matches. The CDR3 coding sequence is TGTGCCAGCAGCTGGGGGGGGGTCCAAGAGACCCAGTACTTC. It codes for CASSWGGVQETQYF. Based on the CDR3 plus reference TRBV7-2 and TRBJ2-5, the full variable domain is GAGVSQSPSNKVTEKGKDVELRCDPISGHTALYWYRQSLGQGLEFLIYFQGNSAPDKSGLPSDRFSAERTGGSVSTLTIQRTQQEDSAVYLCASSWGGVQETQYFGPGTRLLVL.

This clonotype was detected a few times. The rearrangement links TRBV12-3 or TRBV12-4 to TRBJ1-2, with a possible D match to TRBD1 (5 bases). The CDR3 sequence is 14 residues long. The V and J ends lost 5 bases and 2 bases respectively, with 12 bases between them. The CDR3 here is CASSLPGRNYGYTF. The DNA for the CDR3 is TGTGCCAGCAGTCTCCCGGGACGGAACTATGGCTACACCTTC.

This clonotype was recorded a few times. The V and J genes are TRBV29-1 and TRBJ1-2; no firm D call. CDR1 is SQVTM and CDR2 is ANQGSEA in the germline V gene. The CDR3 is 13 amino acids. V was shortened by 3 bases and J by 3 bases, with 11 bases between the two germline ends. CDR3 DNA sequence: TGCAGCGTTGAGTCGTCCCAGGACTATGGCTACACCTTC. Protein sequence: CSVESSQDYGYTF.

V is TRBV27 and J is TRBJ2-1; 7 nucleotides match TRBD2. This CDR3 region has 16 residues. Germline V CDR1 and CDR2: MNHEY, SMNVEV (reference sequence). V dropped 6 bases and J dropped 0; count of bases not matched to a gene: 8. CDR3 coding DNA: TGTGCCAGCAGCGCCCTGGGAGGGAGCTCCTACAATGAGCAGTTCTTC. Amino acids: CASSALGGSSYNEQFF.

This clonotype has only a few counts. CDR3 DNA sequence: TGTGCCAGCAGCCAAGAAGGTACGCAGTATTTT. As protein: CASSQEGTQYF. The J gene is TRBJ2-3, the V gene TRBV3-1, with D unresolved. The CDR3 length is 11 residues. Germline lookup yields CDR1 LGHDT and CDR2 YNNKEL (reference sequence). Trimming took off 0 bases at V and 8 bases at J, with 3 bases between the two ends.

Ten or more counts support this clonotype. The rearrangement uses TRBV12-3 or TRBV12-4 and TRBJ2-4; no firm D call. The V gene lost 5 bases and the J gene lost 0 bases, with 11 bases spanning the gap. This CDR3 has 15 amino acids. The CDR3 DNA follows: TGTGCCAGCAGTGGGGTACTGTTAGCCAAAAACATTCAGTACTTC. This gives the protein CASSGVLLAKNIQYF.

This clonotype appeared many times. The chain uses TRBV2 and TRBJ2-1; 14 bases are shared with TRBD2. This CDR3 has 15 amino acids. Per the germline V gene, CDR1 is SNHLY and CDR2 is FYNNEI. The J segment lost 7 bases and the V segment lost 8 bases, leaving 7 bases of the junction unmatched. The CDR3 is CASAGLAGGGNEQFF. The CDR3, as DNA: TGTGCCAGCGCAGGACTAGCGGGAGGTGGGAATGAGCAGTTCTTC.

This clonotype was seen at least ten times. The rearrangement links TRBV7-9 to TRBJ1-1, with D possibly TRBD1 on 6 matching bases. Trimming took 5 bases from V and 8 from J, leaving 12 bases between them. Germline assignment: CDR1 SEHNR and CDR2 FQNEAQ (reference sequence). CDR3 length: 12 residues. The CDR3 bases are TGTGCCAGCAGCCCAGACAGGCGAGAAGCTTTCTTT. This codes for CASSPDRREAFF.

The chain combines TRBV12-3 or TRBV12-4 with TRBJ1-5; no firm D call. The V gene lost 7 bases and the J gene lost 1 base, with 14 bases spanning the gap. This CDR3 region has 15 residues. The chain's CDR3 is CASTASGTSNQPQHF. The CDR3 DNA reads as TGTGCCAGCACCGCCTCGGGTACGAGCAATCAGCCCCAGCATTTT.

This clonotype has more than one count but fewer than ten. V is TRBV29-1 and J is TRBJ2-1; tentatively, D is TRBD2 (5 bases). This CDR3 spans 16 amino acids. Germline-derived CDR1 and CDR2 are SQVTM and ANQGSEA. The germline V and J ends were trimmed by 4 bases and 0 bases, with 16 bases remaining between them. CDR3 protein: CSVVLAEQNSYNEQFF. CDR3 in DNA: TGCAGCGTTGTCCTAGCAGAACAAAACTCCTACAATGAGCAGTTCTTC.